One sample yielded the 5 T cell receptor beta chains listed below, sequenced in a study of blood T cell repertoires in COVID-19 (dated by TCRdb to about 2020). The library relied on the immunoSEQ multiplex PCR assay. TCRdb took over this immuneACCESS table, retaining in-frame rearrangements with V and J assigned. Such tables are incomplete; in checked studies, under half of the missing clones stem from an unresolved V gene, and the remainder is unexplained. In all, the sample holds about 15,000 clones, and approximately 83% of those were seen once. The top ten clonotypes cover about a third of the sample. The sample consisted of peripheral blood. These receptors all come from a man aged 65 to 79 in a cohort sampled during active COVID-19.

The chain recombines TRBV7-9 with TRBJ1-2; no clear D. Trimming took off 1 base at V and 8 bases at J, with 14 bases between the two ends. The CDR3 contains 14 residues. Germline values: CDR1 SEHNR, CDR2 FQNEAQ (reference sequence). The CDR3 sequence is CASSLGEGSGGYTF. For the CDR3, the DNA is TGTGCCAGCAGCTTAGGAGAGGGTTCGGGGGGCTACACCTTC.

CDR3 nucleotide sequence: TGTGCCAGCAGCCCTCGGACTAGCGGACTCACAGATACGCAGTATTTT. This encodes CASSPRTSGLTDTQYF. The chain has TRBV7-9 and TRBJ2-3, with 10 bases matching TRBD2. This CDR3 spans 16 amino acids. Germline CDR1 SEHNR, CDR2 FQNEAQ (reference sequence). V lost 5 bases, J lost 2 bases, and 7 bases stayed unmatched.

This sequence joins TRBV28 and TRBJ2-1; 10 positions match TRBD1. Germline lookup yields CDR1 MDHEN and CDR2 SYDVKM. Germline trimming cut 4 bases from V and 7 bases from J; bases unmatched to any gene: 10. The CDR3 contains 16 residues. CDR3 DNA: TGTGCCAGCAGTTCCCCGGGGACAGGGGTGGGTAATGAGCAGTTCTTC. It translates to CASSSPGTGVGNEQFF.

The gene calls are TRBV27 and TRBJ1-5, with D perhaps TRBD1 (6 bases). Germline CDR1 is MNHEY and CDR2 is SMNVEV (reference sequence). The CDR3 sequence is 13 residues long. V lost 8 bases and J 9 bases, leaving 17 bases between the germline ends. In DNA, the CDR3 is TGTGCCAGCGGCTATGGACAGTCGGCGCCCCAGCATTTT. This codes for CASGYGQSAPQHF.

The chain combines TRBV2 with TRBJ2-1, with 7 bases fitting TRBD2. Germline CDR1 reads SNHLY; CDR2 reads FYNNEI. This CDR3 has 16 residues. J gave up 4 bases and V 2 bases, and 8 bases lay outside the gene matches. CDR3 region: CASSEWAGDLYNEQFF. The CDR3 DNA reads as TGTGCCAGCAGTGAATGGGCGGGAGATTTGTACAATGAGCAGTTCTTC.